One T cell receptor beta chain is described in this entry. The antigen remains unidentified. This specimen belongs to a study of cytomegalovirus exposure and HLA in healthy donors. Looking at the study overall: The roughly 120 validation repertoires used the same platform as the 666 first-cohort repertoires, a later analysis reported. Notes on the study in general: According to the study, around 180 TCR beta chains were cytomegalovirus-associated. A classifier reportedly called cytomegalovirus status with high sensitivity and specificity.

Clones were read by immunoSEQ multiplex PCR, and TCRdb kept only the in-frame ones, dropping some. The table has under 200,000 clones, roughly 91% seen once; the top ten hold 4.2%. The TCR was taken from a man younger than 30 in good health and CMV-seropositive. The sample consisted of PBMCs.

The CDR3 spells CASGAGREYSGANVLTF. As DNA, the CDR3 is TGTGCCAGCGGGGCTGGCAGGGAATACTCTGGGGCCAACGTCCTGACTTTC. V gene TRBV7-9 combines with J gene TRBJ2-6, with D possibly being TRBD1 (5 bases). Germline CDR1 and CDR2: SEHNR and FQNEAQ (reference sequence). This CDR3 spans 17 amino acids. The germline V and J ends were trimmed by 8 bases and 0 bases, with 17 bases remaining between them.